The 5 T cell receptor beta chains below come from one sample, sequenced in a study of vaccination and CD4 T cells after COVID-19. These receptors are not linked to any known antigen. Cultured CD4+ T-cell DNA underwent Oncomine TCR Beta short-read sequencing. TCRdb reanalysed the PCR reads using MiXCR and keeps one entry per CDR3 protein. Here the sample spans fewer than 15,000 distinct CDR3 sequences, 50% to 60% being singletons. Treatment here: approximately nine-day PBMC culture with coronavirus spike peptide pools or control peptides (ViraFEST assay). The source material was cultured CD4+ T cells from blood, sampled after SARS-CoV-2 vaccination. The receptors stem from a human donor with COVID-19.

There are a few counts of this clonotype. The chain carries TRBV18 and TRBJ1-6, with 7 bases fitting TRBD1. Germline-derived CDR1 and CDR2 are KGHSH and LQKENI. This CDR3 region has 15 residues. The V gene end was trimmed by 2 bases and the J gene end by 8 bases; junction bases not matched to a gene: 6. This CDR3 reads CASSPVTGMDSPLHF. The DNA for the CDR3 is TGTGCCAGCTCACCAGTGACAGGGATGGATTCACCCCTCCACTTT.

This chain links TRBV20-1 with TRBJ2-2; 12 positions match TRBD2. Trimming at V came to 2 bases and at J to 0 bases, leaving 7 bases not matched to a gene. CDR3 length equals 18 residues. The V gene's germline CDR1 is DFQATT and CDR2 SNEGSKA (reference sequence). The CDR3 region is CSARTGLAGYANTGELFF. In nucleotides, the CDR3 is TGCAGTGCTAGAACCGGACTAGCGGGGTATGCGAACACCGGGGAGCTGTTTTTT.

The V gene is TRBV15, the J gene TRBJ1-2; D not resolved. Germline V gene sequence: CDR1 LNHNV, CDR2 YYDKDF (reference sequence). This CDR3 is built from 13 residues. The V gene lost 3 bases and the J gene lost 9 bases, with 14 bases spanning the gap. CDR3 protein: CATSSARQPRYTF. The CDR3 DNA sequence: TGTGCCACCAGCAGCGCACGCCAACCACGCTACACCTTC.

This clonotype was seen a handful of times. The chain combines TRBV20-1 with TRBJ2-3; 9 nucleotides agree with TRBD2. Unmatched junction bases numbered 11, after V lost 3 bases and J lost 1 base. Germline assignment: CDR1 DFQATT and CDR2 SNEGSKA (reference sequence). This CDR3 has 17 amino acids. CDR3 amino acids: CSARFSAGGRGTDTQYF. Here the CDR3 DNA reads TGCAGTGCTAGGTTCAGCGCGGGGGGGCGCGGCACAGATACGCAGTATTTT.

This clonotype was observed a handful of times. The chain links TRBV11-3 to TRBJ1-1; a possible D gene is TRBD1 (5 bases). Germline-derived CDR1 and CDR2 are SGHNT and YENEEA. V was clipped by 5 bases and J by 0 bases, with 13 bases between them. CDR3 length: 15 residues. The CDR3 sequence: CASSTREGMNTEAFF. CDR3 bases: TGTGCCAGCAGCACCCGTGAGGGGATGAACACTGAAGCTTTCTTT.